Detailed here is one T cell receptor beta chain. Its matching antigen is unknown. This record comes from a study of molecular identifiers for immune sequencing clone quantification. General study results and limits: Beyond 20 RNA copies, clones held over 98% of effector molecules, compared with under 1% in naive cells.

TCRdb re-called the PCR reads through MiXCR, storing one row per CDR3 protein. The sample includes around 480,000 distinct CDR3 sequences, around 23% seen only once; the top ten take approximately 0.76%. Trimming removed 2 bases from V and 4 bases from J; junction bases left unmatched: 7. The germline V gene encodes CDR1 MNHEY and CDR2 SVGAGI. The CDR3 extends over 15 amino acids. This chain connects TRBV6-5 to TRBJ2-5; 7 bases are shared with TRBD2. The sequence came from a human donor in good health. Some libraries in this study had Jurkat cell RNA spiked in. The sequenced material came from naive CD8+ T cells from blood, with Jurkat cell RNA spiked in. The subset denotes: FACS-sorted CD8+CD4-CCR7+CD45RA+ naive T cells. CDR3 in DNA: TGTGCCAGCAGTTACGGGGGGGGGAGTGGAGAGACCCAGTACTTC. This gives the protein CASSYGGGSGETQYF.